The present TCR beta chain was sequenced within a study of CD8+ T cells in alopecia areata. Looking at the study overall: Those treated were given oral tofacitinib at 5 to 10 mg twice daily. Study results and limitations: Throughout tofacitinib, many expanded lesional clones continued to persist in scalp and blood.

This clone was detected once. What it binds is not known. The treatment was: oral pan-JAK inhibitor, 5-10 mg twice daily. From PBMCs, CD4+ and CD8+ T cells were sorted. Following RNA extraction, reverse transcription yielded cDNA that acted as the sequencing template. TCRdb keeps only in-frame clones here, not all; method: immunoSEQ multiplex PCR. Among tens of thousands of clones listed, roughly 92% were seen once. The specimen comprised CD8+ T cells sorted from blood, sampled at week 24, from a patient treated with tofacitinib. This clonotype was sampled from a human donor with alopecia areata.

This chain's CDR3 is CASSQETGTGMYEQYF. The DNA for the CDR3 is TGCGCCAGCAGCCAAGAGACCGGGACTGGGATGTACGAGCAGTACTTC. V gene TRBV4-3 combines with J gene TRBJ2-7; the D gene is possibly TRBD2 (6 bases). Per the germline V gene, CDR1 is LGHNA and CDR2 is YSLEER. The CDR3 runs to 16 residues. Trimming stripped 0 bases from V and 4 bases from J, with 16 bases between.